These 30 T cell receptor beta chains were sequenced from one sample in a study of memory CD4+ T cells and cytomegalovirus serostatus. The sort gate was single viable CD3+CD4+CD8-CD45RO+ cells for memory CD4+ T cells. The assay was immunoSEQ multiplex PCR, and TCRdb's table has in-frame clones only and misses some. The sample carries tens of thousands of clones, about 80% recorded once. Sequenced input: memory CD4+ T cells from blood. These receptors were collected from an adult in good health and CMV-seronegative.

The genes are TRBV6-5 and TRBJ1-1; D call uncertain. Germline assignment: CDR1 MNHEY and CDR2 SVGAGI. The CDR3 has 15 amino acids. The V end lost 0 bases, the J end lost 1 base, and 9 bases lay between the germline ends. The CDR3 reads CASSYSRQQNTEAFF. The CDR3 DNA reads TGTGCCAGCAGTTACTCGCGACAACAGAACACTGAAGCTTTCTTT.

V gene TRBV27 combines with J gene TRBJ2-6; a weak D match, TRBD2 (7 bases). The CDR3 is made up of 15 amino acids. CDR1 is MNHEY, CDR2 SMNVEV, per germline (reference sequence). V dropped 5 bases and J dropped 4 bases, with 12 bases sitting between them. CDR3 sequence (DNA): TGTGCCAGCAGTGGGGGGGCGCTCGGGGCCAACGTCCTGACTTTC. Translating it yields CASSGGALGANVLTF.

This rearrangement joins TRBV28 to TRBJ2-1; 10 nucleotides line up with TRBD2. Germline V gene lookup returns CDR1 MDHEN and CDR2 SYDVKM. The CDR3 is 16 residues long. The J segment lost 9 bases and the V segment lost 2 bases, leaving 10 bases of the junction unmatched. The CDR3 region is CASSLIAGGIRGEQFF. The CDR3 bases are TGTGCCAGCAGTTTAATAGCGGGGGGAATAAGGGGTGAGCAGTTCTTC.

The table lists this clone with a few counts. The chain uses TRBV28 and TRBJ2-7; 7 bases line up with TRBD2. Unmatched junction bases numbered 9, after V lost 10 bases and J lost 0 bases. This CDR3 comprises 14 residues. Germline values: CDR1 MDHEN, CDR2 SYDVKM. CDR3 protein: CATCPGGSSYEQYF. CDR3 nucleotides: TGTGCCACCTGCCCAGGCGGGAGCTCCTACGAGCAGTACTTC.

The V call is TRBV6-5, the J call TRBJ1-1; D gene uncertain. Germline V gene sequence: CDR1 MNHEY, CDR2 SVGAGI. Trimming took 6 bases from V and 1 from J, leaving 9 bases between them. The CDR3 is made up of 13 amino acids. CDR3 sequence: CASRTQANTEAFF. In DNA, the CDR3 is TGTGCCAGCAGGACACAAGCGAACACTGAAGCTTTCTTT.

The rearrangement links TRBV9 to TRBJ2-2; D is tentatively TRBD1 or TRBD2 (5 bases each). CDR1 is SGDLS, CDR2 YYNGEE, per germline. The length of the CDR3 is 15 residues. The V end lost 3 bases, the J end lost 3 bases, and 12 bases lay between the germline ends. The CDR3 DNA reads TGTGCCAGCAGCGAGGGACCGATGCACACCGGGGAGCTGTTTTTT. Its translation: CASSEGPMHTGELFF.

This clone was counted a few times. This chain connects TRBV4-3 to TRBJ2-2; D possibly uses TRBD1 or TRBD2 (5 bases each). Per the germline V gene, CDR1 is LGHNA and CDR2 is YSLEER. The V gene lost 2 bases and the J gene lost 4 bases, with 14 bases spanning the gap. This CDR3 has 16 residues. CDR3 DNA: TGCGCCAGCAGCCAAAACTGGGGGTACGGCACCGGGGAGCTGTTTTTT. This encodes CASSQNWGYGTGELFF.

V usage is TRBV28 and J usage is TRBJ1-1; D not resolved. The CDR3 has 14 amino acids. CDR1 and CDR2 (germline): MDHEN, SYDVKM. Trimming stripped 6 bases from V and 2 bases from J, with 13 bases between. Written as DNA, the CDR3 is TGTGCCAGCAGCTCCGGGGTGGATAACACTGAAGCTTTCTTT. Its translation is CASSSGVDNTEAFF.

The V gene is TRBV5-4, the J gene TRBJ1-2; 7 bases fit TRBD1. From germline, CDR1 is SGHNT and CDR2 YYREEE (reference sequence). This CDR3 is 13 amino acids long. V was clipped by 0 bases and J by 7 bases; unmatched bases: 3. This chain's CDR3 is CASSLEGQRGYTF. The CDR3 bases are TGTGCCAGCAGCTTGGAGGGACAGCGTGGCTACACCTTC.

This chain uses TRBV5-1 with TRBJ1-3; D gene unclear. This CDR3 region has 13 residues. Germline V gene data show CDR1 as SGHRS and CDR2 as YFSETQ. Deletions cut 4 bases from V and 4 bases from J, with 9 bases between. CDR3 sequence (DNA): TGCGCCAGCAGCCCTAAACCGGGAAACACCATATATTTT. It translates to CASSPKPGNTIYF. The full variable domain, with the rest looked up from reference TRBV5-1 and TRBJ1-3, is KAGVTQTPRYLIKTRGQQVTLSCSPISGHRSVSWYQQTPGQGLQFLFEYFSETQRNKGNFPGRFSGRQFSNSRSEMNVSTLELGDSALYLCASSPKPGNTIYFGEGSWLTVV.

This clone is a singleton in its sample. In DNA form, the CDR3 reads TGCGCCAGCAGCTCGCTTGGGGCCGGTAATGAAAAACTGTTTTTT. This codes for CASSSLGAGNEKLFF. This chain links TRBV5-1 with TRBJ1-4; D possibly corresponds to TRBD1 (5 bases). The CDR3 extends over 15 amino acids. V lost 3 bases and J 4 bases, leaving 13 bases between the germline ends. The germline CDR1 and CDR2 sequences are SGHRS and YFSETQ.

The chain uses TRBV2 and TRBJ2-5; D uncertain. The CDR3 has 12 amino acids. Germline V lookup: CDR1 SNHLY, CDR2 FYNNEI. Trimming took off 2 bases at V and 4 bases at J, with 5 bases between the two ends. CDR3 in DNA: TGTGCCAGCAGTGAACAGAGAGAGACCCAGTACTTC. This codes for CASSEQRETQYF.

The chain carries TRBV7-2 and TRBJ2-7; no clear D gene. The V gene lost 0 bases and the J gene lost 4 bases, with 10 bases spanning the gap. The V gene's germline CDR1 is SGHTA and CDR2 FQGNSA. The CDR3 has 14 residues. CDR3 nucleotides: TGTGCCAGCAGCTTAGCCCCTCGGTCTTACGAGCAGTACTTC. It is translated as CASSLAPRSYEQYF.

Concerning this clone: One junction end disagrees with the germline gene, perhaps due to a read error. The V gene is TRBV7-2, the J gene TRBJ1-6, with D perhaps TRBD1 (5 bases). Germline assignment: CDR1 SGHTA and CDR2 FQGNSA. CDR3 length: 13 residues. CDR3 DNA sequence: TGTGCCAACAGCTACGGGGGTGGGTCACCCCTCCACTTT. Its protein is CANSYGGGSPLHF.

There are a few counts of this clone. V is TRBV19 and J is TRBJ2-1; TRBD1 might be the D (6 bases). With 3 bases removed from V and 11 bases from J, the gap between germline ends came to 8 bases. Looked up from germline, CDR1 is LNHDA and CDR2 is SQIVND (reference sequence). The CDR3 is made up of 11 amino acids. The CDR3 DNA is TGTGCCAGTAGTATCAGGGGTCAGCAGTTCTTC. Translation gives CASSIRGQQFF.

The chain combines TRBV19 with TRBJ2-7; no firm D call. CDR3 size: 13 residues. V lost 3 bases and J lost 1, with 7 bases in between. Germline-derived CDR1 and CDR2 are LNHDA and SQIVND (reference sequence). The CDR3 region is CASSIDGSYEQYF. Here the CDR3 DNA reads TGTGCCAGTAGTATTGACGGATCCTACGAGCAGTACTTC.

This clone was counted a few times. This chain connects TRBV28 to TRBJ1-2; D possibly corresponds to TRBD1 (5 bases). The V end lost 4 bases, the J end lost 8 bases, and 8 bases lay between the germline ends. The CDR3 has 11 amino acids. Per the germline V gene, CDR1 is MDHEN and CDR2 is SYDVKM. The CDR3 DNA sequence: TGTGCCAGCAGTTCGACAGTCGGCTACACCTTC. Amino acid sequence: CASSSTVGYTF.

J is TRBJ1-5 and V is TRBV18; unclear D gene. The CDR3 is 16 amino acids. Trimming cost V 4 bases and J 1 base, with 14 bases left between them. The germline V gene encodes CDR1 KGHSH and CDR2 LQKENI. The CDR3 here is CASSLSSGGSNQPQHF. The CDR3, as DNA: TGTGCCAGCTCACTATCCTCCGGTGGGAGCAATCAGCCCCAGCATTTT. The whole variable domain, filled in from reference TRBV18 and TRBJ1-5, reads NAGVMQNPRHLVRRRGQEARLRCSPMKGHSHVYWYRQLPEEGLKFMVYLQKENIIDESGMPKERFSAEFPKEGPSILRIQQVVRGDSAAYFCASSLSSGGSNQPQHFGDGTRLSIL.

The genes are TRBV14 and TRBJ2-7, with D perhaps assigned TRBD1 or TRBD2 (7 bases each). V was shortened by 4 bases and J by 13 bases, with 17 bases between the two germline ends. CDR1 SGHDN and CDR2 FVKESK come from the germline V gene. The CDR3 is 12 residues long. As DNA, the CDR3 is TGTGCCAGCAGCCTCGCCAGCGGGACAGCTTACTTC. Protein product: CASSLASGTAYF.

The chain has TRBV7-2 and TRBJ1-1; D remains unclear. This CDR3 comprises 13 residues. Germline V CDR1 and CDR2: SGHTA, FQGNSA. Trimming shortened V by 8 bases and J by 5 bases, and 15 bases separated the two germline ends. The CDR3 here is CASGRQIRTEAFF. The CDR3 bases are TGTGCCAGCGGTCGACAAATTAGGACTGAAGCTTTCTTT.

The chain couples TRBV5-1 to TRBJ2-7; D gene uncertain. Germline V lookup: CDR1 SGHRS, CDR2 YFSETQ. The CDR3 extends over 15 amino acids. Trimming took 2 bases from V and 3 from J, leaving 15 bases between them. In DNA, the CDR3 is TGCGCCAGCAGCTTAAACTTTCCCTTATTCTACGAGCAGTACTTC. It translates to CASSLNFPLFYEQYF.

This clone was counted only a few times. This chain joins TRBV18 and TRBJ2-1, with a possible D match to TRBD2 (5 bases). Trimming pared 6 bases from V and 9 bases from J, leaving 15 bases between. The CDR3 consists of 13 residues. Germline CDR1 and CDR2: KGHSH and LQKENI. The CDR3 DNA sequence: TGTGCCAGCTCCCGGGATTCTGTCGGTGAGCAGTTCTTC. Translating it yields CASSRDSVGEQFF.

The J gene is TRBJ1-1, the V gene TRBV11-2, with 7 bases matching TRBD1. In germline, CDR1 is SGHAT, CDR2 FQNNGV. The CDR3 sequence is 15 residues long. The V gene end was trimmed by 0 bases and the J gene end by 7 bases; junction bases not matched to a gene: 8. CDR3 nucleotides: TGTGCCAGCAGCTTAGACGACAGGGTGTGGAATGAAGCTTTCTTT. Protein product: CASSLDDRVWNEAFF.

This rearrangement joins TRBV20-1 to TRBJ2-3; D not certain. This CDR3 has 11 residues. V lost 4 bases to trimming and J lost 7 bases, with 9 bases between them. CDR1 and CDR2 (germline): DFQATT, SNEGSKA (reference sequence). The CDR3, as DNA: TGCAGTGCTATTTCCAGTCATACGCAGTATTTT. This translates into CSAISSHTQYF.

The CDR3 DNA reads TGCGCCAGCAGCTTTACAGGGGCCACTGAAGCTTTCTTT. It is translated as CASSFTGATEAFF. The chain is built from TRBV5-1 and TRBJ1-1; 7 positions agree with TRBD1. CDR1 and CDR2 from the germline V gene are SGHRS and YFSETQ. The CDR3 spans 13 residues. The trim removed 2 bases at V and 4 bases at J, leaving 2 bases unmatched. The full variable domain, its missing parts supplied by reference TRBV5-1 and TRBJ1-1, is KAGVTQTPRYLIKTRGQQVTLSCSPISGHRSVSWYQQTPGQGLQFLFEYFSETQRNKGNFPGRFSGRQFSNSRSEMNVSTLELGDSALYLCASSFTGATEAFFGQGTRLTVV.

Relative to its sample, this clone is medium-sized. J is TRBJ1-5 and V is TRBV19; D gene ambiguous. The CDR3 has 14 residues. Germline-derived CDR1 and CDR2 are LNHDA and SQIVND (reference sequence). V lost 1 base to trimming and J lost 11 bases, with 15 bases between them. The CDR3 region has the DNA TGTGCCAGTAGTATAGGGGAATCCCGTAGGTCCCAGCATTTT. Its protein product is CASSIGESRRSQHF.

The chain carries TRBV4-3 and TRBJ2-1; 12 bases line up with TRBD1. Losses at the gene ends were 3 bases for V and 10 bases for J; bases not matched to a gene: 7. Germline-derived CDR1 and CDR2 are LGHNA and YSLEER. The CDR3 sequence is 15 residues long. CDR3 DNA sequence: TGCGCCAGCAGCCAGATCCCCGGGACAGGGGGCGAGCAGTTCTTC. Residues: CASSQIPGTGGEQFF.

The rearrangement links TRBV18 to TRBJ1-1; D remains ambiguous. Deletions cut 2 bases from V and 6 bases from J, with 10 bases between. This CDR3 has 13 amino acids. Germline V gene sequence: CDR1 KGHSH, CDR2 LQKENI. CDR3 coding DNA: TGTGCCAGCTCACCATACGGGATGGCTGAAGCTTTCTTT. The encoded protein is CASSPYGMAEAFF. Looking up the rest from reference TRBV18 and TRBJ1-1 gives the full variable domain: NAGVMQNPRHLVRRRGQEARLRCSPMKGHSHVYWYRQLPEEGLKFMVYLQKENIIDESGMPKERFSAEFPKEGPSILRIQQVVRGDSAAYFCASSPYGMAEAFFGQGTRLTVV.

The rearrangement uses TRBV7-9 and TRBJ2-1, with 7 bases aligning to TRBD1. CDR1 is SEHNR, CDR2 FQNEAQ, per germline (reference sequence). CDR3 length: 16 amino acids. V lost 7 bases, J lost 5 bases, and 14 bases stayed unmatched. CDR3 in DNA: TGTGCCAGCACTATCCCCAGAGGGGACAGAAACAATGAGCAGTTCTTC. Protein: CASTIPRGDRNNEQFF.

The chain carries TRBV7-2 and TRBJ2-1; D perhaps matches TRBD1 (5 bases). V was cut by 5 bases and J by 2 bases, with 7 bases left in between. This CDR3 has 13 residues. Per the germline V gene, CDR1 is SGHTA and CDR2 is FQGNSA. CDR3 in amino acids: CASSTGTYNEQFF. The CDR3, as DNA: TGTGCCAGCAGCACAGGAACCTACAATGAGCAGTTCTTC.